This is a list of T cell receptor beta chains from one sample in a study of T cells in Graves' hyperthyroidism and ophthalmopathy. TCRdb passed the multiplex PCR reads through MiXCR, listing each CDR3 protein once. The profile covers 540,000 or so distinct CDR3 sequences, with 35% to 55% appearing a single time and roughly 19% taken by the ten largest. The sequenced material came from peripheral blood or thyroid tissue (not recorded which). These TCRs come from an adult woman with Graves' disease, either hyperthyroidism or ophthalmopathy (not recorded which). CDR3s include the opening cysteine and the closing phenylalanine or tryptophan. The order of the fields is CDR3 length, clone size, D gene, V gene, J gene, CDR3 DNA, CDR3 protein. A D gene is named only where the DNA matches it firmly. Clone size is shown for a subset of rows, as once, few, many or a class of expanded clone.

>15|many|TRBD1|TRBV6-5|TRBJ1-1
TGTGCCAGCAGTTTTGGACAGGGGGCGAACACTGAAGCTTTCTTT
CASSFGQGANTEAFF
>14|few|.|TRBV28|TRBJ2-7
TGTGCCAGCAGGCTAGCAGGTCCTCCTTACGAGCAGTACTTC
CASRLAGPPYEQYF
>14|many|TRBD2|TRBV11-2|TRBJ2-7
TGTGCCAGCAGCAGGAGACTAGCGTTTTACGAGCAGTACTTC
CASSRRLAFYEQYF
>15|once|TRBD1|TRBV29-1|TRBJ1-3
TGCAGCGTTTCAGGACAGGGGGGGGCTGGAAACACCATATATTTT
CSVSGQGGAGNTIYF
>16|.|TRBD1|TRBV4-1|TRBJ1-1
TGCGCCAGCAGCCAAGTCCCGGGACAGGGAAACACTGAAGCTTTCTTT
CASSQVPGQGNTEAFF
>14|.|TRBD1|TRBV20-1|TRBJ2-7
TGCAGTGCCCCTACTACAGGGGGCTACAACGAGCAGTACTTC
CSAPTTGGYNEQYF
>11|many|.|TRBV10-2|TRBJ2-5
TGCGCCAGCAGTGGAGCGGAGACCCAGTACTTC
CASSGAETQYF
>16|.|TRBD1|TRBV5-1|TRBJ2-7
TGCGCCAGCAGCTCCCGACAGGGGTTGTACACCTACGAGCAGTACTTC
CASSSRQGLYTYEQYF
>15|many|.|TRBV2|TRBJ1-5
TGTGCCAGCAGTGAAGCCCCTTATAGCAATCAGCCCCAGCATTTT
CASSEAPYSNQPQHF
>15|.|.|TRBV20-1|TRBJ1-1
TGCAGTGCTACCGGGACCCAATGGCGGAACACTGAAGCTTTCTTT
CSATGTQWRNTEAFF
>13|many|.|TRBV6-5|TRBJ2-2
TGTGCCAGCAGTCCGAGGGAACACGGGGAGCTGTTTTTT
CASSPREHGELFF
>14|.|TRBD1|TRBV5-1|TRBJ1-3
TGCGCCAGCAGCTTACAGGGGACGGAAAACACCATATATTTT
CASSLQGTENTIYF
>13|few|.|TRBV9|TRBJ2-5
TGTGCCAGCAGCGTAGCGCCAACCGAGACCCAGTACTTC
CASSVAPTETQYF
>16|many|.|TRBV7-2|TRBJ1-4
TGTGCCAGCAGCACCGGGGGGGGGGGCGCAAACCGAAAACTGTTTTTT
CASSTGGGGANRKLFF
>12|many|.|TRBV14|TRBJ2-7
TGTGCCAGCAGCCGTAAGCCGGGCGAGCAGTACTTC
CASSRKPGEQYF
>11|.|.|TRBV10-3|TRBJ1-1
TGTGCCACGTGGGGGAACACTGAAGCTTTCTTT
CATWGNTEAFF
>12|.|.|TRBV28|TRBJ1-1
TGTGCCAGCACCACCGCCGGCAGGGCAGCTTTCTTT
CASTTAGRAAFF
>16|.|.|TRBV12-3/TRBV12-4|TRBJ2-3
TGTGCCAGCAGTTTATGGGGTGGACTACTCACAGATACGCAGTATTTT
CASSLWGGLLTDTQYF
>12|.|.|TRBV29-1|TRBJ1-2
TGCAGCGTTGAACAGGGAGGCTATGGCTACACCTTC
CSVEQGGYGYTF
>14|.|TRBD1|TRBV2|TRBJ1-5
TGTGCCAGCAGGGGACAGGGGAATTACCAGCCCCAGCATTTT
CASRGQGNYQPQHF
>14|many|TRBD1|TRBV5-1|TRBJ1-2
TGCGCCAGCAGCCAACGACAGGGATTGCATGGCTACACCTTC
CASSQRQGLHGYTF
>15|many|.|TRBV20-1|TRBJ1-1
TGCAGTGCTAGGGCGCGGCTCGTAGGGGAGACTGAAGCTTTCTTT
CSARARLVGETEAFF
>15|.|.|TRBV29-1|TRBJ1-1
TGCAGCTCGGGGAGCTGGTTGGGCCTGAACACTGAAGCTTTCTTT
CSSGSWLGLNTEAFF
>15|.|.|TRBV19|TRBJ1-1
TGTGCCAGTAGTACAGACGGACAGCCCGGCACTGAAGCTTTCTTT
CASSTDGQPGTEAFF
>14|.|TRBD1|TRBV28|TRBJ2-7
TGTGCCAGCAGCGAGTACAGGGGCTCCTACGAGCAGTACTTC
CASSEYRGSYEQYF
>13|once|.|TRBV20-1|TRBJ1-2
TGCAGTGCTAGGGCCCTCGGGGGCTATGGCTACACCTTC
CSARALGGYGYTF
>17|.|TRBD1|TRBV4-1|TRBJ1-2
TGCGCCAGCAGCCGACGGGGGACAGCGACCGACGACTATGGCTACACCTTC
CASSRRGTATDDYGYTF
>14|many|TRBD2|TRBV29-1|TRBJ2-7
TGCAGCGTTGCGCCAGCGGGGTCATCCTACGAGCAGTACTTC
CSVAPAGSSYEQYF
>12|many|.|TRBV29-1|TRBJ1-5
TGCAGCGCCACCACACCCTATCAGCCCCAGCATTTT
CSATTPYQPQHF
>16|many|.|TRBV2|TRBJ2-7
TGTGCCAGCAGTGAAGCCGGGGCAGCACAGCTATACGAGCAGTACTTC
CASSEAGAAQLYEQYF